The 29 T cell receptor beta chains below all came from one sample that was sequenced in a study of T cells after yellow fever vaccination. TCRdb re-derived calls from the 5' RACE reads in MiXCR, one entry per CDR3 protein. This table holds some 250,000 distinct CDR3 sequences, 6.9% found once. The material sequenced was CD4+ T cells sorted from PBMCs, taken 15 days after the yellow fever booster vaccination. The receptor set was obtained from a young man who received the YFV17D yellow fever vaccine.

The chain uses TRBV7-2 and TRBJ1-1; weak D call: TRBD1 (5 bases). This CDR3 has 15 amino acids. Germline V gene lookup returns CDR1 SGHTA and CDR2 FQGNSA. V was clipped by 5 bases and J by 5 bases, with 18 bases between them. CDR3 residues: CASSRLWRGSTEAFF. For the CDR3, the DNA is TGTGCCAGCAGCCGTCTATGGAGGGGTAGTACTGAAGCTTTCTTT.

There are many counts of this clonotype. The rearrangement links TRBV12-3 or TRBV12-4 to TRBJ2-7; 10 bases fit TRBD2. V shed 3 bases, J shed 1 base, and the junction held 12 bases outside the gene matches. The CDR3 consists of 18 residues. This chain's CDR3 is CASSFARVLAGHSYEQYF. The DNA for the CDR3 is TGTGCCAGCAGTTTTGCCAGAGTACTAGCGGGGCATTCCTACGAGCAGTACTTC.

The chain joins TRBV6-1 to TRBJ2-5, with 12 bases that match TRBD1. The trim removed 7 bases at V and 7 bases at J, leaving 10 bases unmatched. The CDR3 extends over 15 amino acids. Germline V gene lookup returns CDR1 MNHNS and CDR2 SASEGT. CDR3 nucleotide sequence: TGTGCCAGCATCCTGGGACAGGGGGCTTCGGGGACCCAGTACTTC. Residues: CASILGQGASGTQYF.

This clonotype was seen just once. The J gene is TRBJ1-1, the V gene TRBV6-2 or TRBV6-3; D uncertain. CDR1 is MNHEY, CDR2 SVGEGT, per germline. This CDR3 is 16 amino acids long. V lost 2 bases and J 0 bases, leaving 13 bases between the germline ends. CDR3 amino acids: CASSYPQMGMNTEAFF. DNA for the CDR3: TGTGCCAGCAGTTACCCCCAGATGGGCATGAACACTGAAGCTTTCTTT.

This clonotype was recorded many times. The V call is TRBV20-1, the J call TRBJ2-5; no clear D gene. V was cut by 8 bases and J by 5 bases, with 12 bases left in between. CDR1 and CDR2 from the germline V gene are DFQATT and SNEGSKA (reference sequence). The CDR3 length is 11 residues. CDR3 in DNA: TGCAGTCCTGCAACGTGGGAGACCCAGTACTTC. It specifies CSPATWETQYF.

The sample holds many counts of this clonotype. The chain is built from TRBV20-1 and TRBJ2-3; D unresolved. The CDR3 sequence is 14 residues long. The ends were cut back, 6 bases at V and 0 bases at J, with 13 bases in the middle. CDR1 and CDR2 from the germline V gene are DFQATT and SNEGSKA (reference sequence). The DNA of the CDR3 is TGCAGTGCCTACTGGGGTTCTAGCACAGATACGCAGTATTTT. Protein sequence: CSAYWGSSTDTQYF.

Of note for this clonotype: A much larger clone differs by one base, so this may be a read error. V is TRBV5-1 and J is TRBJ2-7, with a tentative D call TRBD1 (5 bases). The length of the CDR3 is 14 residues. Germline CDR1 and CDR2: SGHRS and YFSETQ. The V and J ends lost 4 bases and 4 bases respectively, with 15 bases between them. CDR3 nucleotide sequence: TGCGCCAGCAGCCCGGCCGGCAGGGCATACGAGCAGTACTTC. The encoded protein is CASSPAGRAYEQYF.

This sequence joins TRBV6-1 and TRBJ1-2, with TRBD1 as a possible D gene (6 bases). Trimming cost V 5 bases and J 6 bases, with 13 bases left between them. CDR3 length: 13 residues. Germline assignment: CDR1 MNHNS and CDR2 SASEGT. CDR3 region: CASSITQGNGYTF. The CDR3 region has the DNA TGTGCCAGCAGTATTACACAGGGTAATGGCTACACCTTC.

The chain has TRBV19 and TRBJ2-1; D is possibly TRBD2 (5 bases). Germline-derived CDR1 and CDR2 are LNHDA and SQIVND (reference sequence). The V gene lost 4 bases and the J gene lost 0 bases, with 10 bases spanning the gap. CDR3 length: 15 residues. Here the CDR3 DNA reads TGTGCCAGTAGTACCCCTAGCTTCTCCTACAATGAGCAGTTCTTC. It encodes CASSTPSFSYNEQFF.

In its sample, this clonotype was seen a few times. The gene calls are TRBV7-2 and TRBJ1-1; maybe TRBD1 (6 bases). Germline-derived CDR1 and CDR2 are SGHTA and FQGNSA. This CDR3 spans 14 amino acids. V was cut by 5 bases and J by 7 bases, with 17 bases left in between. CDR3 loop: CASSPQRAGVEAFF. The CDR3 region has the DNA TGTGCCAGCAGCCCCCAACGGGCAGGGGTTGAAGCTTTCTTT.

This clonotype appeared many times. The chain carries TRBV7-6 and TRBJ2-5, with TRBD2 matching 10 bases. The length of the CDR3 is 15 residues. Trimming took 5 bases from V and 5 from J; bases not matched to a gene: 8. Germline V lookup: CDR1 SGHVS, CDR2 FNYEAQ. The CDR3 sequence is CASSEDLAGAETQYF. CDR3 in DNA: TGTGCCAGCAGCGAAGACCTAGCGGGAGCTGAGACCCAGTACTTC. The complete variable domain, with remaining parts taken from reference TRBV7-6 and TRBJ2-5, reads GAGVSQSPRYKVTKRGQDVALRCDPISGHVSLYWYRQALGQGPEFLTYFNYEAQQDKSGLPNDRFSAERPEGSISTLTIQRTEQRDSAMYRCASSEDLAGAETQYFGPGTRLLVL.

This clonotype was found many times. The chain joins TRBV20-1 to TRBJ2-3; 7 positions agree with TRBD1. Germline V CDR1 and CDR2: DFQATT, SNEGSKA (reference sequence). The V gene end was trimmed by 0 bases and the J gene end by 2 bases; junction bases not matched to a gene: 5. The CDR3 contains 15 residues. The CDR3 spells CSARDETGPTDTQYF. The CDR3 nucleotides read TGCAGTGCTAGAGACGAGACAGGGCCCACAGATACGCAGTATTTT.

The V and J genes are TRBV7-2 and TRBJ2-1; unclear D gene. The CDR3 extends over 14 amino acids. The germline V and J ends were trimmed by 5 bases and 6 bases, with 14 bases remaining between them. CDR1 and CDR2 from the germline V gene are SGHTA and FQGNSA. The CDR3 spells CASSPPPLGNEQFF. The CDR3 bases are TGTGCCAGCAGCCCACCCCCACTGGGCAATGAGCAGTTCTTC.

This clonotype appeared many times. The chain has TRBV3-1 and TRBJ2-2; D is unclear. The CDR3 has 14 residues. Trimming took off 0 bases at V and 7 bases at J, with 9 bases between the two ends. Germline CDR1 LGHDT, CDR2 YNNKEL (reference sequence). CDR3 DNA sequence: TGTGCCAGCAGCCAAGATCGGTCTGGCGGGGAGCTGTTTTTT. It encodes CASSQDRSGGELFF.

This clonotype was found a few times. An end of the junction does not agree with germline; a read error may underlie this. This chain joins TRBV28 and TRBJ2-5, with D perhaps matching TRBD2 (6 bases). This CDR3 comprises 16 residues. CDR1 and CDR2 (germline): MDHEN, SYDVKM. For the CDR3, the DNA is TGTGACAGCAGTTCCGACGTCTGGGGAGGACGAGAGACCCAGTACTTC. Translation gives CDSSSDVWGGRETQYF.

This clonotype was detected a few times. V is TRBV20-1 and J is TRBJ2-1, with TRBD2 matching over 8 bases. Germline V gene data show CDR1 as DFQATT and CDR2 as SNEGSKA (reference sequence). V trimming: 5 bases; J trimming: 0 bases; junction bases outside the gene matches: 3. The CDR3 loop spans 14 amino acids. In nucleotides, the CDR3 is TGCAGTGCTCAACTAGCGGCCTCCTACAATGAGCAGTTCTTC. Protein sequence: CSAQLAASYNEQFF.

Concerning this clonotype: A much larger clone lies a single base off, so this may be a read error. V usage is TRBV20-1 and J usage is TRBJ2-3; no definite D call. Germline V gene data show CDR1 as DFQATT and CDR2 as SNEGSKA (reference sequence). The CDR3 loop spans 11 amino acids. The V and J ends lost 8 bases and 6 bases respectively, with 12 bases between them. The CDR3 DNA follows: TGCAGTCCTATCCGGTGGGATACGCAGTATTTT. It specifies CSPIRWDTQYF.

V is TRBV28 and J is TRBJ2-1; the match to TRBD1 covers 8 bases. The CDR3 contains 15 residues. CDR1 is MDHEN and CDR2 is SYDVKM in the germline V gene. V lost 3 bases and J lost 10; bases outside the gene matches: 11. The CDR3 here is CASSFRGHTQGEQFF. The CDR3 bases are TGTGCCAGCAGTTTCAGGGGGCACACCCAAGGAGAGCAGTTCTTC.

The chain is built from TRBV10-3 and TRBJ2-5; 12 nucleotides line up with TRBD2. The CDR3 spans 16 residues. Germline-derived CDR1 and CDR2 are ENHRY and SYGVKD. V trimming: 4 bases; J trimming: 1 base; junction bases outside the gene matches: 4. Here the CDR3 reads CAISALAGGIQETQYF. The CDR3 region has the DNA TGTGCCATCAGTGCCCTAGCGGGAGGGATCCAAGAGACCCAGTACTTC.

This clonotype was seen repeatedly, ten times or more. J is TRBJ2-7 and V is TRBV12-3 or TRBV12-4; 11 nucleotides agree with TRBD2. The junction had 4 bases not matched to a gene; V was cut back by 3 bases and J by 6 bases. This CDR3 is 14 amino acids long. The CDR3 nucleotides read TGTGCCAGCAGTTTGGGGACTAGCGGTTCCGAGCAGTACTTC. Protein: CASSLGTSGSEQYF.

The chain is built from TRBV27 and TRBJ2-3; D perhaps matches TRBD2 (6 bases). The germline V gene has CDR1 MNHEY and CDR2 SMNVEV (reference sequence). V gave up 1 base and J gave up 3 bases, with 14 bases separating them. This CDR3 has 16 residues. The CDR3 here is CASSLLSGGPTDTQYF. The CDR3 bases are TGTGCCAGCAGTTTATTATCCGGAGGGCCAACAGATACGCAGTATTTT.

At least ten counts were recorded for this clonotype. The chain carries TRBV5-1 and TRBJ2-3; D tentatively reads TRBD1 or TRBD2 (5 bases each). The V gene lost 4 bases and the J gene lost 2 bases, with 14 bases spanning the gap. CDR1 SGHRS and CDR2 YFSETQ come from the germline V gene. The CDR3 has 15 amino acids. CDR3 in amino acids: CASSPGTQPTDTQYF. DNA for the CDR3: TGCGCCAGCAGCCCCGGGACGCAGCCCACAGATACGCAGTATTTT. Filled out from reference TRBV5-1 and TRBJ2-3, the complete variable domain reads KAGVTQTPRYLIKTRGQQVTLSCSPISGHRSVSWYQQTPGQGLQFLFEYFSETQRNKGNFPGRFSGRQFSNSRSEMNVSTLELGDSALYLCASSPGTQPTDTQYFGPGTRLTVL.

The chain couples TRBV5-1 to TRBJ2-1; 11 bases line up with TRBD2. With V trimmed by 0 bases and J by 7 bases, 3 bases remained unmatched. Looked up from germline, CDR1 is SGHRS and CDR2 is YFSETQ. The CDR3 runs to 15 residues. CDR3 DNA sequence: TGCGCCAGCAGCTTGGTACTAGCGGGAGTTAATGAGCAGTTCTTC. It is translated as CASSLVLAGVNEQFF.

This clonotype was seen at least ten times. J is TRBJ1-3 and V is TRBV12-3 or TRBV12-4; unclear D gene. V lost 5 bases and J 0 bases, leaving 11 bases between the germline ends. The length of the CDR3 is 15 residues. CDR3 in amino acids: CASSPRPNSGNTIYF. CDR3 DNA: TGTGCCAGCAGTCCAAGACCGAACTCTGGAAACACCATATATTTT.

As for this clonotype: This could be a read error, since a much larger clone is one nucleotide away. This rearrangement joins TRBV2 to TRBJ2-1, with TRBD2 as a possible D gene (6 bases). The germline V gene encodes CDR1 SNHLY and CDR2 FYNNEI. The CDR3 runs to 11 residues. The CDR3 here is CASQWRGEQLF. The CDR3 DNA reads TGTGCCAGCCAGTGGCGGGGAGAGCAGCTCTTC. Full variable domain (missing parts from reference TRBV2 and TRBJ2-1): EPEVTQTPSHQVTQMGQEVILRCVPISNHLYFYWYRQILGQKVEFLVSFYNNEISEKSEIFDDQFSVERPDGSNFTLKIRSTKLEDSAMYFCASQWRGEQLFGPGTRLTVL.

The CDR3 nucleotides are TGTGCCACCAGCAGAGTTGTGGATGTCGTCAAAAACATTCAGTACTTC. Translating gives CATSRVVDVVKNIQYF. The J gene is TRBJ2-4, the V gene TRBV15; no firm D call. The V end lost 1 base, the J end lost 3 bases, and 13 bases lay between the germline ends. The CDR3 runs to 16 residues. In germline, CDR1 is LNHNV, CDR2 YYDKDF (reference sequence).

Only a few counts were recorded for this clonotype. V is TRBV5-4 and J is TRBJ2-3; a weak D match, TRBD1 (6 bases). The V and J ends lost 3 bases and 6 bases respectively, with 32 bases between them. The CDR3 is 20 residues long. Per germline, CDR1 SGHNT and CDR2 YYREEE (reference sequence). The CDR3 loop reads CASSSPPGGDPSSFKDTQYF. CDR3 nucleotides: TGTGCCAGCAGCTCCCCACCTGGGGGCGACCCTTCTTCATTTAAGGATACGCAGTATTTT.

This clonotype was detected ten times or more. The chain's CDR3 is CASTDPMNTEAFF. The CDR3 DNA sequence: TGTGCCAGTACAGATCCGATGAACACTGAAGCTTTCTTT. The rearrangement uses TRBV6-1 and TRBJ1-1; no clear D gene. Per the germline V gene, CDR1 is MNHNS and CDR2 is SASEGT. V was cut by 9 bases and J by 0 bases, with 11 bases left in between. There are 13 residues in the CDR3.

The chain has TRBV6-5 and TRBJ2-5; D is possibly TRBD1 or TRBD2 (5 bases each). With 2 bases removed from V and 4 bases from J, the gap between germline ends came to 11 bases. Germline V gene lookup returns CDR1 MNHEY and CDR2 SVGAGI. The CDR3 runs to 14 residues. The CDR3 DNA reads as TGTGCCAGCAGTTACGGGGGAGCCTCAGAGACCCAGTACTTC. Protein product: CASSYGGASETQYF.